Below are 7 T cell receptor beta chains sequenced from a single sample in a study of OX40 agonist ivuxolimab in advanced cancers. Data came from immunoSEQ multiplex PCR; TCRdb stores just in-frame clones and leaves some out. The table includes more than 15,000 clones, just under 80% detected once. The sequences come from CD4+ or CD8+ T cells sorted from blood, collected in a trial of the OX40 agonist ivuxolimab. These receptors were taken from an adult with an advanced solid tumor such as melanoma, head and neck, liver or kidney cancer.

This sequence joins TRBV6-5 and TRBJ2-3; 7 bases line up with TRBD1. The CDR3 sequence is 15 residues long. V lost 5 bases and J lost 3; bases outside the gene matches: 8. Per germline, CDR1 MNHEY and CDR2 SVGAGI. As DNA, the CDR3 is TGTGCCAGCAGTCTTGACAGGGCTGTAACAGATACGCAGTATTTT. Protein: CASSLDRAVTDTQYF.

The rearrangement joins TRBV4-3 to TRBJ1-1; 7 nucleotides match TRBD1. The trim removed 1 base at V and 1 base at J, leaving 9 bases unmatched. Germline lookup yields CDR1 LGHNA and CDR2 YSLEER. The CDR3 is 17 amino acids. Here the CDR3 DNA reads TGCGCCAGCAGCCAAGGGGGGGCACAGGGGCGGAACACTGAAGCTTTCTTT. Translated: CASSQGGAQGRNTEAFF.

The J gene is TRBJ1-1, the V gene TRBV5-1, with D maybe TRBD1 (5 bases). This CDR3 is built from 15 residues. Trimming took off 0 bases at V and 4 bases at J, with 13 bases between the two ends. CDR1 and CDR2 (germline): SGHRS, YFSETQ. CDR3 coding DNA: TGCGCCAGCAGCTTGGCCGGTGGGGGAGGCACTGAAGCTTTCTTT. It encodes CASSLAGGGGTEAFF.

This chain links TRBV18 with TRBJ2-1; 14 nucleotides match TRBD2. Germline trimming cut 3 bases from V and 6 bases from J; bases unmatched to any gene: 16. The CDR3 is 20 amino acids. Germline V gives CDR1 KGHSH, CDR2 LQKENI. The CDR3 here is CASSPDHAGTSGRSGNEQFF. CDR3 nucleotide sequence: TGTGCCAGCTCACCGGATCATGCCGGGACTAGCGGGAGATCAGGCAATGAGCAGTTCTTC.

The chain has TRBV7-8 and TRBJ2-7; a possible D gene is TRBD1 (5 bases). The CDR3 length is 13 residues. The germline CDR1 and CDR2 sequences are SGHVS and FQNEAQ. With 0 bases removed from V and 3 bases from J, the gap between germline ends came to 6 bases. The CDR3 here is CASSLAGDYEQYF. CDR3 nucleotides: TGTGCCAGCAGCTTAGCAGGGGACTACGAGCAGTACTTC. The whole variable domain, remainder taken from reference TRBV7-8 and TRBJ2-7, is GAGVSQSPRYKVAKRGQDVALRCDPISGHVSLFWYQQALGQGPEFLTYFQNEAQLDKSGLPSDRFFAERPEGSVSTLKIQRTQQEDSAVYLCASSLAGDYEQYFGPGTRLTVT.

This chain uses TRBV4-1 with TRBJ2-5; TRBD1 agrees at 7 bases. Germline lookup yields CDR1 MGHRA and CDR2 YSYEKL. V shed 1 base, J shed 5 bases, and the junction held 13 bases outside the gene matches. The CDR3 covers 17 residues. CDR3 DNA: TGCGCCAGCAGCCAAGTAGGGGCCCCTGACAGGGACGAGACCCAGTACTTC. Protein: CASSQVGAPDRDETQYF.

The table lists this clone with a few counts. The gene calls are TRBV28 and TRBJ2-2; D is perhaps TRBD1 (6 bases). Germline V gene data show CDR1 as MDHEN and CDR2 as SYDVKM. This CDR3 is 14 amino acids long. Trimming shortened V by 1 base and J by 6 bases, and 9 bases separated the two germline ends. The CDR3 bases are TGTGCCAGCAGTTTATTCCACAGGGCCGGGGAGCTGTTTTTT. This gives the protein CASSLFHRAGELFF.